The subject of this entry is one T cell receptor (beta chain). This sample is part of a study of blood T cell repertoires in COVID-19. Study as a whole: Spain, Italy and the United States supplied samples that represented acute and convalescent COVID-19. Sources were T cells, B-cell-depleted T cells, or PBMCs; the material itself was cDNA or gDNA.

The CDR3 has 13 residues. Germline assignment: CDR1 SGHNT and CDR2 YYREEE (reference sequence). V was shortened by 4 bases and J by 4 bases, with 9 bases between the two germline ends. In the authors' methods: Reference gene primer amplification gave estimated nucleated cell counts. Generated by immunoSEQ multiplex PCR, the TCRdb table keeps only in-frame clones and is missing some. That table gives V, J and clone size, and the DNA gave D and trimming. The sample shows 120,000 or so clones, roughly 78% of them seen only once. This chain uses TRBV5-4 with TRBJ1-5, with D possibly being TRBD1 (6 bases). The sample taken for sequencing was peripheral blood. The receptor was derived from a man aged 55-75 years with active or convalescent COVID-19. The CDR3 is CASSVDSNQPQHF. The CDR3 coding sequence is TGTGCCAGCAGCGTGGACAGTAATCAGCCCCAGCATTTT.